This TCR beta chain was sequenced during a study of lymphopenia after photon versus proton radiotherapy. General study points: Relative stability marked proton patients; photon patients lost diversity and naive cells. Oligoclonal CD8+ Temra expansion after nadir drove photon patients' diversity drop.

TCRdb keeps only in-frame clones here, not all; method: immunoSEQ multiplex PCR. The sample lists 50,000 to 75,000 clones, around 85% occurring once. Trimming shortened V by 4 bases and J by 4 bases, and 11 bases separated the two germline ends. This CDR3 contains 14 residues. CDR1 is KGHSH and CDR2 is LQKENI in the germline V gene. This clone has a single count. Its matching antigen is unknown. The specimen was peripheral blood, collected from a patient treated with photon-based radiotherapy. The gene calls are TRBV18 and TRBJ1-5, with a possible D match to TRBD1 (5 bases). The sequence was obtained from a man in his forties or fifties with gastric cancer. For the CDR3, the DNA is TGTGCCAGCTCACTAGGCGCAGGGAATCAGCCCCAGCATTTT. Translation gives CASSLGAGNQPQHF.